The T cell receptor (beta chain) described here comes from a study of blood T cells in healthy people across ages. Using a J-beta primer mix together with a sample-barcoded 5' primer, a second PCR was run for roughly 7 to 11 cycles. MiXCR, run by TCRdb on the 5' RACE reads, gives a single entry per CDR3 protein. Of about 290,000 distinct CDR3 sequences in the sample, 25% to 30% were seen once. The CDR3 has 13 amino acids. V was pared by 5 bases and J by 5 bases, with 12 bases between. The germline gives CDR1 MDHEN, CDR2 SYDVKM. The V call is TRBV28, the J call TRBJ1-2; D gene ambiguous. Source material: blood. This sequence originates from a woman in her 70s in good health. CDR3 sequence reads: CASSPSAGYGYTF. In DNA, the CDR3 is TGTGCCAGCAGTCCCTCCGCGGGGTATGGCTACACCTTC.